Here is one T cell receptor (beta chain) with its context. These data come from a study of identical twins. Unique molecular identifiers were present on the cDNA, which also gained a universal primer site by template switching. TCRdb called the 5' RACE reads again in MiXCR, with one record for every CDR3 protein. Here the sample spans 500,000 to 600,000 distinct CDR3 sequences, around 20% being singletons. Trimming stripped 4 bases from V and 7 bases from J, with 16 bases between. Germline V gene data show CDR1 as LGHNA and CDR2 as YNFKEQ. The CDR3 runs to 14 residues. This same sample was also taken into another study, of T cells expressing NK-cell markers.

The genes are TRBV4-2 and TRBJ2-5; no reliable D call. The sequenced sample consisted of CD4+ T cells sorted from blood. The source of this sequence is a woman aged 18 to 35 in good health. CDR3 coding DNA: TGTGCCAGCAGCCCCGCCTCTGCTGGGGTGACCCAGTACTTC. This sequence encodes CASSPASAGVTQYF.